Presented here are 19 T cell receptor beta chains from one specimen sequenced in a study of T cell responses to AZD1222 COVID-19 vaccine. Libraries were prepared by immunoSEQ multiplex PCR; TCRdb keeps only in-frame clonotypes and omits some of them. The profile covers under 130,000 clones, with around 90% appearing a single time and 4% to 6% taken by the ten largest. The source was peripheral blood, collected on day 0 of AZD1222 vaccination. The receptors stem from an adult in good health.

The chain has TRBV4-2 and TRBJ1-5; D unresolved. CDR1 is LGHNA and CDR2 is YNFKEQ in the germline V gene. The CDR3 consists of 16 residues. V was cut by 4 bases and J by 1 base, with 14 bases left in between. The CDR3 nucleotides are TGTGCCAGCAGCCTCCTAGGAGGGCAGAGCAATCAGCCCCAGCATTTT. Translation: CASSLLGGQSNQPQHF.

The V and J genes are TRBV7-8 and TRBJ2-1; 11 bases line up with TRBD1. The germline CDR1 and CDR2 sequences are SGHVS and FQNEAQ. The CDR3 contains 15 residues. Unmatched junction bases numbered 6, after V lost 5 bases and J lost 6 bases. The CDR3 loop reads CASSPGDRGSNEQFF. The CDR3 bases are TGTGCCAGCAGCCCAGGGGACAGGGGGTCCAATGAGCAGTTCTTC.

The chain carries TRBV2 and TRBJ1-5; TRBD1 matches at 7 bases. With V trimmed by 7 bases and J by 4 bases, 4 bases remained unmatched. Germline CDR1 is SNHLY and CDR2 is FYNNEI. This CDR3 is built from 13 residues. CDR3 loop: CASNRGLNQPQHF. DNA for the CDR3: TGTGCCAGCAACAGGGGCCTGAATCAGCCCCAGCATTTT.

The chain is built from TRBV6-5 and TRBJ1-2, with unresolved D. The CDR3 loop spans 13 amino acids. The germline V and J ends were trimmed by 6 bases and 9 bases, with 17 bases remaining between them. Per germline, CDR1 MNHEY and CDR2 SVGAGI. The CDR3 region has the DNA TGTGCCAGCAGCCTCACCGCTCCCGGAAGCTACACCTTC. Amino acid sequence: CASSLTAPGSYTF.

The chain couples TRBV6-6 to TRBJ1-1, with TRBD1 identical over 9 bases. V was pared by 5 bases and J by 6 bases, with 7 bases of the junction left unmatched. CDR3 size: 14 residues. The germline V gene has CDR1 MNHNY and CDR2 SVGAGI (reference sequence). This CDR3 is CASSRRDRASEAFF. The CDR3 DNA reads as TGTGCCAGCAGTCGCCGGGACAGGGCCTCTGAAGCTTTCTTT.

DNA for the CDR3: TGCGCCAGCAGCTTGGGGTGGGGCCCCCGGGGTGAAGCTTTCTTT. As protein: CASSLGWGPRGEAFF. V and J are TRBV5-1 and TRBJ1-1, with a tentative D call TRBD1 (5 bases). Trimming shortened V by 0 bases and J by 7 bases, and 16 bases separated the two germline ends. Germline V gene data show CDR1 as SGHRS and CDR2 as YFSETQ. The CDR3 extends over 15 amino acids. The complete variable domain, with remaining parts taken from reference TRBV5-1 and TRBJ1-1, reads KAGVTQTPRYLIKTRGQQVTLSCSPISGHRSVSWYQQTPGQGLQFLFEYFSETQRNKGNFPGRFSGRQFSNSRSEMNVSTLELGDSALYLCASSLGWGPRGEAFFGQGTRLTVV.

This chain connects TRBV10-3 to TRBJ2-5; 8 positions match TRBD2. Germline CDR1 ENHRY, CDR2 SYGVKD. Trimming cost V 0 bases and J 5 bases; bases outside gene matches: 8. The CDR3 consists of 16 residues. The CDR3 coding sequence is TGTGCCATCAGTGAGTCCTTGAGCGGGGGAAGGGAGACCCAGTACTTC. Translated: CAISESLSGGRETQYF.

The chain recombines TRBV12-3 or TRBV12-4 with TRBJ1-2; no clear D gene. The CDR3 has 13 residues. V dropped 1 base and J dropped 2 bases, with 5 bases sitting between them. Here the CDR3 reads CASSLDGNYGYTF. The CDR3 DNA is TGTGCCAGCAGTTTAGACGGAAACTATGGCTACACCTTC.

Written as DNA, the CDR3 is TGTGCCAGCAGGACAGGCCGCAATCAGCCCCAGCATTTT. This sequence encodes CASRTGRNQPQHF. This chain connects TRBV12-3 or TRBV12-4 to TRBJ1-5; perhaps TRBD1 as D (6 bases). The CDR3 is 13 residues long. V shed 6 bases and J shed 2 bases, with 8 bases lying between them.

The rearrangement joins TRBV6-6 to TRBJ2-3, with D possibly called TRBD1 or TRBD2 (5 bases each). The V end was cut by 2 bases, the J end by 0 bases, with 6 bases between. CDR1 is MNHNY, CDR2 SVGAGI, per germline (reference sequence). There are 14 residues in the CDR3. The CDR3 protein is CASSYRDSTDTQYF. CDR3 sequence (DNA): TGTGCCAGCAGTTACAGGGACAGCACAGATACGCAGTATTTT.

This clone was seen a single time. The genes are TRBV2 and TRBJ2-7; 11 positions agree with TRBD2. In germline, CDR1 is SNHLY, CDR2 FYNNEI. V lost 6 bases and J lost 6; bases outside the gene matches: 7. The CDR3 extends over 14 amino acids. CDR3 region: CASSPGLAGAEQYF. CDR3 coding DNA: TGTGCCAGCAGCCCCGGACTAGCGGGTGCCGAGCAGTACTTC.

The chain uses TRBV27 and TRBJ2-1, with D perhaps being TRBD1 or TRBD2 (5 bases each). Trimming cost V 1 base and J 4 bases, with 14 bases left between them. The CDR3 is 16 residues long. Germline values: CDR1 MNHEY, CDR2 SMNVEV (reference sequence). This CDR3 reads CASSLWNGAKYNEQFF. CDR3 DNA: TGTGCCAGCAGTTTATGGAACGGGGCGAAGTACAATGAGCAGTTCTTC.

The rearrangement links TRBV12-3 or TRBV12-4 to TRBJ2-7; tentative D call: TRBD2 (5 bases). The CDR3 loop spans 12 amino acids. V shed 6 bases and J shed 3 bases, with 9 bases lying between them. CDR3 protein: CASSPSGYEQYF. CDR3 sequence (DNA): TGTGCCAGCAGCCCGAGCGGCTACGAGCAGTACTTC.

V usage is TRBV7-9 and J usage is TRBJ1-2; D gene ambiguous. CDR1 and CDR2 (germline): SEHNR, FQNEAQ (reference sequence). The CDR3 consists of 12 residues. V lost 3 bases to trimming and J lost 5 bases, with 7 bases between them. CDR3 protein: CASSLALYGYTF. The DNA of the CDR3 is TGTGCCAGCAGCTTGGCCCTTTATGGCTACACCTTC.

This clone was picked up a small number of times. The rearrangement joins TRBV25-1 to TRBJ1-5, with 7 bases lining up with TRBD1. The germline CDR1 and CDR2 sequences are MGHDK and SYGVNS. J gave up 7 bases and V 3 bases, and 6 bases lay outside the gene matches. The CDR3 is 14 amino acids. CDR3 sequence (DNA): TGTGCCAGCAGTGAGACAGGGCCGGAGCAGCCCCAGCATTTT. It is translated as CASSETGPEQPQHF.

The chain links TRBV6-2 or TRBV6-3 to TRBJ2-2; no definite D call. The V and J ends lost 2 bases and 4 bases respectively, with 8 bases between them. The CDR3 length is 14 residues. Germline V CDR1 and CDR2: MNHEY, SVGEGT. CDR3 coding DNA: TGTGCCAGCAGTTACCTAGGCGTCACCGGGGAGCTGTTTTTT. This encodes CASSYLGVTGELFF.

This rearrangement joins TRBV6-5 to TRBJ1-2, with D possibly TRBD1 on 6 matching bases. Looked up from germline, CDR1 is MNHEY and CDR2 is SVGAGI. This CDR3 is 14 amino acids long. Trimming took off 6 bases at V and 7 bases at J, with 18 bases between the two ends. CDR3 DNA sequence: TGTGCCAGCAGCTCCAGCCAGGGGAGCCGTGGCTACACCTTC. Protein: CASSSSQGSRGYTF.

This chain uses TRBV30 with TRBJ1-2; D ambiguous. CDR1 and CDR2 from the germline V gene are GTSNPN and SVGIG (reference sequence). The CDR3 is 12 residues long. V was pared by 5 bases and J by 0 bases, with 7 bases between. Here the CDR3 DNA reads TGTGCCTGGGGAGGAACTAACTATGGCTACACCTTC. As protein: CAWGGTNYGYTF.

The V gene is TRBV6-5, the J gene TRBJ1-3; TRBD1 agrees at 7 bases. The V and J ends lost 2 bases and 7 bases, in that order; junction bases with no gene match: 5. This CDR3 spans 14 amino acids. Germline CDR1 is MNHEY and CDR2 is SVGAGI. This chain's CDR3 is CASSYDRVGNTIYF. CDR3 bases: TGTGCCAGCAGTTACGACAGGGTGGGCAACACCATATATTTT.